This TCR beta chain was observed in a study of control samples from healthy donors and cancer patients. The germline V gene has CDR1 SGHAT and CDR2 FQNNGV. The CDR3 consists of 14 residues. V was trimmed by 0 bases and J by 8 bases, leaving 10 bases between them. The repertoire was sequenced with immunoSEQ multiplex PCR; TCRdb's copy has only in-frame clones and lacks some. The data contain approximately 85,000 clones, around 90% of them singletons. What was sequenced was blood. The sequence came from a woman in her fifties or sixties in good health. The rearrangement uses TRBV11-2 and TRBJ1-4; D gene unclear. The CDR3 reads CASSLEEGDEKLFF. The CDR3 nucleotides read TGTGCCAGCAGCTTAGAGGAGGGTGACGAAAAACTGTTTTTT.